The 27 T cell receptor beta chains presented below share a single source sample, sequenced in a study of regulatory T cells in long-lasting Graves disease. The time point is: newly diagnosed GD, antithyroid drugs for less than 3 months. From RNA extracted from PBMCs, the TCR library was made. Library construction for TCR beta used iRepertoire HTBI primers and Arm-PCR of CDR3 regions. TCRdb reanalysed the multiplex PCR reads using MiXCR and keeps one entry per CDR3 protein. The table shows 620,000 or so distinct CDR3 sequences, with 16% occurring only once. This same sample was also taken into another study, of T cells in Graves' hyperthyroidism and ophthalmopathy.

This material consisted of peripheral blood mononuclear cells (PBMCs), taken at new diagnosis, from a patient treated with antithyroid drugs. These receptors were taken from a woman aged 25 to 45 with Graves disease.

The sample holds a few counts of this clonotype. The genes are TRBV5-1 and TRBJ1-6; D is undetermined. The CDR3 is 12 amino acids. Trimming removed 0 bases at V and 11 bases at J, with 6 bases between. Germline CDR1 SGHRS, CDR2 YFSETQ. This CDR3 is CASSLVGAPLHF. The CDR3 DNA sequence: TGCGCCAGCAGCTTGGTGGGTGCACCCCTCCACTTT.

At least ten counts were recorded for this clonotype. The chain joins TRBV6-2 or TRBV6-3 to TRBJ1-6; D might be TRBD1 (5 bases). V lost 6 bases, J lost 5 bases, and 11 bases lay in between. This CDR3 has 14 amino acids. Germline CDR1 and CDR2: MNHEY and SVGEGT. Here the CDR3 reads CASRKGPDNSPLHF. In DNA, the CDR3 is TGTGCCAGCAGAAAGGGACCCGATAATTCACCCCTCCACTTT.

This clonotype was seen repeatedly, ten times or more. The rearrangement links TRBV6-2 or TRBV6-3 to TRBJ2-7; D is undetermined. Trimming stripped 7 bases from V and 3 bases from J, with 16 bases between. This CDR3 is 14 amino acids long. Germline CDR1 and CDR2: MNHEY and SVGEGT. This CDR3 reads CASIQPETHYEQYF. The CDR3 DNA follows: TGTGCCAGCATCCAACCCGAGACACACTACGAGCAGTACTTC.

The sample holds many counts of this clonotype. The J gene is TRBJ2-1, the V gene TRBV7-2, with a possible D match to TRBD1 (6 bases). From germline, CDR1 is SGHTA and CDR2 FQGNSA. The CDR3 runs 14 residues. V was cut by 5 bases and J by 7 bases, with 15 bases left in between. In DNA form, the CDR3 reads TGTGCCAGCAGCGCCGACCGTAGGGGGAATGAGCAGTTCTTC. Encoded protein: CASSADRRGNEQFF.

The chain uses TRBV5-1 and TRBJ1-2; D is undetermined. The CDR3 spans 15 residues. The germline V gene encodes CDR1 SGHRS and CDR2 YFSETQ. Between the trimmed V and J ends, which lost 0 bases and 0 bases, there was a span of 9 bases. The CDR3 here is CASSLVSGTNYGYTF. The CDR3 DNA is TGCGCCAGCAGCTTGGTGTCCGGAACTAACTATGGCTACACCTTC.

There are a few counts of this clonotype. This rearrangement joins TRBV5-1 to TRBJ2-5, with 9 bases matching TRBD1. The CDR3 sequence is 15 residues long. Germline V gene lookup returns CDR1 SGHRS and CDR2 YFSETQ. Trimming cost V 4 bases and J 5 bases; bases outside gene matches: 9. CDR3 region: CASSRTGEGRETQYF. The CDR3 nucleotides are TGCGCCAGCAGCAGGACAGGGGAGGGGAGGGAGACCCAGTACTTC.

In this sample, this clonotype turned up a few times. The gene calls are TRBV11-2 and TRBJ1-5; D not resolved. CDR3 size: 15 residues. The V end lost 1 base, the J end lost 1 base, and 8 bases lay between the germline ends. In germline, CDR1 is SGHAT, CDR2 FQNNGV. For the CDR3, the DNA is TGTGCCAGCAGCTTAGGACTTTCCAGCAATCAGCCCCAGCATTTT. Translated: CASSLGLSSNQPQHF.

This clonotype was found many times. The rearrangement uses TRBV12-3 or TRBV12-4 and TRBJ2-5; 15 nucleotides match TRBD2. Trimming at V came to 7 bases and at J to 6 bases, leaving 6 bases not matched to a gene. The CDR3 runs to 15 residues. The CDR3 bases are TGTGCCAGCACCCAAGGGACTAGCGGGAGGAAGACCCAGTACTTC. As protein: CASTQGTSGRKTQYF.

This clonotype was counted at least ten times. The CDR3 reads CASSSTVHSGNTIYF. The DNA of the CDR3 is TGTGCCAGCAGCTCGACAGTCCACTCTGGAAACACCATATATTTT. The chain carries TRBV7-2 and TRBJ1-3; TRBD1 might be the D (5 bases). The CDR3 is 15 amino acids. V lost 4 bases to trimming and J lost 0 bases, with 10 bases between them. The germline V gene has CDR1 SGHTA and CDR2 FQGNSA.

Comments on this clonotype: Possible read error: a much larger clone is one base away. This chain joins TRBV6-1 and TRBJ2-1, with a weak D call TRBD1 (7 bases). The germline V gene encodes CDR1 MNHNS and CDR2 SASEGT. The CDR3 sequence is 15 residues long. CDR3 protein: CASTSGGGSYNEQLF. The CDR3 DNA is TGTGCCAGCACCTCAGGAGGGGGCTCCTACAATGAGCAGCTCTTC.

Remarks on this clonotype: Being one base from a much bigger clone, this may be a read error. This chain joins TRBV28 and TRBJ2-7, with D maybe TRBD1 (6 bases). The CDR3 totals 15 residues. Germline lookup yields CDR1 MDHEN and CDR2 SYDVKM. The CDR3 spells CASSLGDTAIHEQCF. CDR3 coding DNA: TGTGCCAGCAGTTTAGGGGACACAGCTATCCACGAGCAGTGCTTC.

This clonotype was counted at least ten times. The V and J genes are TRBV5-1 and TRBJ1-5; D might be TRBD1 (6 bases). V was clipped by 4 bases and J by 5 bases, with 16 bases between them. The germline gives CDR1 SGHRS, CDR2 YFSETQ. The CDR3 is made up of 15 amino acids. CDR3 region: CASSPEGGSDQPQHF. The CDR3 coding sequence is TGCGCCAGCAGCCCTGAAGGGGGGAGTGATCAGCCCCAGCATTTT.

This clonotype was counted ten times or more. CDR3 bases: TGTGCCAGTCGCAACAGGGCGATGAACACTGAAGCTTTCTTT. Translation: CASRNRAMNTEAFF. The chain is built from TRBV19 and TRBJ1-1; weak D call: TRBD1 (6 bases). The ends were cut back, 8 bases at V and 0 bases at J, with 13 bases in the middle. The CDR3 contains 14 residues. Germline V CDR1 and CDR2: LNHDA, SQIVND (reference sequence).

V usage is TRBV7-6 and J usage is TRBJ2-1, with TRBD2 identical over 10 bases. Germline CDR1 and CDR2: SGHVS and FNYEAQ. The CDR3 runs 22 residues. V dropped 4 bases and J dropped 3; count of bases not matched to a gene: 24. The CDR3 DNA follows: TGTGCCAGCAGCTCTGACATATCCGGGACAGTAGGCGGACTAGCGGACTACAATGAGCAGTTCTTC. Translation gives CASSSDISGTVGGLADYNEQFF. The full variable domain, with the rest looked up from reference TRBV7-6 and TRBJ2-1, is GAGVSQSPRYKVTKRGQDVALRCDPISGHVSLYWYRQALGQGPEFLTYFNYEAQQDKSGLPNDRFSAERPEGSISTLTIQRTEQRDSAMYRCASSSDISGTVGGLADYNEQFFGPGTRLTVL.

The chain joins TRBV28 to TRBJ1-3; no clear D gene. V dropped 10 bases and J dropped 0 bases, with 16 bases sitting between them. The CDR3 covers 15 residues. Germline lookup yields CDR1 MDHEN and CDR2 SYDVKM. Written as DNA, the CDR3 is TGTGCCACCCAACCTCCCGGGTTCTCTGGAAACACCATATATTTT. It codes for CATQPPGFSGNTIYF.

This clonotype appeared many times. The chain couples TRBV28 to TRBJ2-2, with D uncertain. Germline-derived CDR1 and CDR2 are MDHEN and SYDVKM. Deletions cut 8 bases from V and 0 bases from J, with 13 bases between. This CDR3 has 15 amino acids. The CDR3 protein is CASGSTESNTGELFF. The CDR3 DNA sequence: TGTGCCAGCGGGTCGACGGAATCGAACACCGGGGAGCTGTTTTTT.

This clonotype was counted between two and nine times. This chain joins TRBV27 and TRBJ2-1; 10 nucleotides line up with TRBD1. Germline CDR1 is MNHEY and CDR2 is SMNVEV (reference sequence). V dropped 5 bases and J dropped 5; count of bases not matched to a gene: 6. This CDR3 spans 15 amino acids. CDR3 nucleotide sequence: TGTGCCAGCAGTGGGGACAGGGGTATGAACAATGAGCAGTTCTTC. Residues: CASSGDRGMNNEQFF.

This clonotype was seen repeatedly, ten times or more. The gene calls are TRBV6-5 and TRBJ1-5; 11 bases map to TRBD1. From germline, CDR1 is MNHEY and CDR2 SVGAGI. After removal of 2 bases from V and 2 bases from J, the junction contained 5 bases not matched to a gene. This CDR3 is 17 amino acids long. Written as DNA, the CDR3 is TGTGCCAGCAGTTACCCGGACAGGGGGCGCGGCAATCAGCCCCAGCATTTT. Residues: CASSYPDRGRGNQPQHF.

This clonotype was counted many times. The gene calls are TRBV28 and TRBJ1-5; 11 bases agree with TRBD1. The germline CDR1 and CDR2 sequences are MDHEN and SYDVKM. The CDR3 consists of 15 residues. The ends lost 6 bases at V and 5 bases at J; junction bases unmatched: 6. In DNA, the CDR3 is TGTGCCAGCAGCTCCGGGACAGGGGGTGATCAGCCCCAGCATTTT. Its translation: CASSSGTGGDQPQHF.

The chain recombines TRBV19 with TRBJ1-2; TRBD1 is a possible D gene (6 bases). Trimming shortened V by 2 bases and J by 4 bases, and 17 bases separated the two germline ends. Germline values: CDR1 LNHDA, CDR2 SQIVND (reference sequence). CDR3 length equals 16 residues. The CDR3, as DNA: TGTGCCAGTAGTATACTGGGGGCAGGGCCCCCCTATGGCTACACCTTC. Translating it yields CASSILGAGPPYGYTF.

This clonotype came up many times. This chain links TRBV6-5 with TRBJ1-4, with a weak D call TRBD1 (6 bases). This CDR3 has 13 residues. Trimming left V 2 bases short and J 10 bases short, with 11 bases between. The germline CDR1 and CDR2 sequences are MNHEY and SVGAGI. CDR3 loop: CASSYTQGGKLFF. The CDR3 coding sequence is TGTGCCAGCAGTTACACACAGGGCGGAAAACTGTTTTTT.

The chain joins TRBV5-1 to TRBJ1-1; D is ambiguous. V lost 4 bases to trimming and J lost 4 bases, with 14 bases between them. CDR1 and CDR2 from the germline V gene are SGHRS and YFSETQ. There are 14 residues in the CDR3. CDR3 region: CASSPTDPTTEAFF. For the CDR3, the DNA is TGCGCCAGCAGCCCAACCGACCCCACCACTGAAGCTTTCTTT.

The V and J genes are TRBV19 and TRBJ2-1; no clear D. The V gene lost 4 bases and the J gene lost 0 bases, with 7 bases spanning the gap. Per the germline V gene, CDR1 is LNHDA and CDR2 is SQIVND (reference sequence). This CDR3 contains 14 residues. This CDR3 is CASSKMSSYNEQFF. CDR3 nucleotides: TGTGCCAGTAGTAAGATGAGCTCCTACAATGAGCAGTTCTTC.

The J gene is TRBJ2-4, the V gene TRBV28; D perhaps matches TRBD1 (5 bases). The CDR3 runs to 15 residues. Germline V gives CDR1 MDHEN, CDR2 SYDVKM. The ends were cut back, 3 bases at V and 6 bases at J, with 15 bases in the middle. The DNA of the CDR3 is TGTGCCAGCAGTTTCGAAGGGGTGGGGATAAACATTCAGTACTTC. This translates into CASSFEGVGINIQYF.

This clonotype was found many times. This rearrangement joins TRBV24-1 to TRBJ2-2; D gene ambiguous. Germline-derived CDR1 and CDR2 are KGHDR and SFDVKD. This CDR3 is 11 amino acids long. The V and J ends lost 8 bases and 4 bases respectively, with 4 bases between them. The CDR3 spells CATTRTGELFF. The CDR3 bases are TGTGCCACCACTCGCACCGGGGAGCTGTTTTTT.

This clonotype was seen only a few times. V gene TRBV10-2 combines with J gene TRBJ1-5; D unclear. The V end lost 8 bases, the J end lost 1 base, and 9 bases lay between the germline ends. CDR1 is WSHSY and CDR2 is SAAADI in the germline V gene. The length of the CDR3 is 13 residues. The CDR3 nucleotides read TGCGCCAGCCAGACAACCAGCAATCAGCCCCAGCATTTT. Encoded protein: CASQTTSNQPQHF.

The chain recombines TRBV9 with TRBJ2-2; D may be TRBD1 (5 bases). The V and J ends lost 0 bases and 5 bases respectively, with 11 bases between them. Germline V gene sequence: CDR1 SGDLS, CDR2 YYNGEE. This CDR3 region has 15 residues. The CDR3 DNA is TGTGCCAGCAGCGTAGGGGGCCCCCTTACCGGGGAGCTGTTTTTT. Its protein is CASSVGGPLTGELFF.